These 30 T cell receptor beta chains were sequenced from one sample in a study of spatial heterogeneity in lung cancer. Sample time point: sample taken at primary tumor resection. TCRdb fed the 5' RACE reads into MiXCR, producing one record per CDR3 protein. The data hold over 8,000 distinct CDR3 sequences, with more than 6% observed a single time. Sequences were derived from normal lung tissue next to the tumor, sampled at surgery. These receptors were collected from a male donor with early-stage non-small cell lung cancer.

This clonotype was recorded at least ten times. The genes are TRBV7-9 and TRBJ2-5; 9 bases are shared with TRBD2. The CDR3 covers 16 residues. V shed 2 bases, J shed 5 bases, and the junction held 9 bases outside the gene matches. Germline assignment: CDR1 SEHNR and CDR2 FQNEAQ (reference sequence). The DNA of the CDR3 is TGTGCCAGCAGCTTACCTCCGGGACTAGCTGAGGAGACCCAGTACTTC. Translating it yields CASSLPPGLAEETQYF.

This clonotype has at least ten counts. The gene calls are TRBV7-2 and TRBJ2-5; D not resolved. Deletions cut 3 bases from V and 3 bases from J, with 8 bases between. This CDR3 region has 13 residues. Germline loops: CDR1 SGHTA, CDR2 FQGNSA. In nucleotides, the CDR3 is TGTGCCAGCAGCTTGCAGGAGAAAGAGACCCAGTACTTC. Translating it yields CASSLQEKETQYF.

This clonotype is classed as medium-sized. CDR3 DNA sequence: TGCAGCGTCGGACAAGGGGGGGACTACACCTTC. This gives the protein CSVGQGGDYTF. The rearrangement joins TRBV29-1 to TRBJ1-2; tentatively, D is TRBD1 (6 bases). The germline gives CDR1 SQVTM, CDR2 ANQGSEA. The V and J ends lost 6 bases and 10 bases respectively, with 15 bases between them. The CDR3 contains 11 residues.

This clonotype qualifies as medium-sized. The chain recombines TRBV20-1 with TRBJ2-1; TRBD2 matches 7 bases. Trimming cost V 3 bases and J 6 bases; bases outside gene matches: 14. This CDR3 region has 16 residues. Germline V lookup: CDR1 DFQATT, CDR2 SNEGSKA (reference sequence). The CDR3 DNA sequence: TGCAGTGCTAGGGAAATAGGCCGGGACTATGCCAATGAGCAGTTCTTC. This encodes CSAREIGRDYANEQFF.

This clonotype was recorded many times. This sequence joins TRBV25-1 and TRBJ1-1; D remains unclear. Trimming pared 1 base from V and 6 bases from J, leaving 3 bases between. The CDR3 totals 11 residues. Germline CDR1 reads MGHDK; CDR2 reads SYGVNS. The CDR3 region is CASSEWAEAFF. The CDR3 bases are TGTGCCAGCAGTGAATGGGCTGAAGCTTTCTTT.

This clonotype has a count of ten or more. The chain recombines TRBV18 with TRBJ2-3, with D maybe TRBD2 (6 bases). The V gene lost 3 bases and the J gene lost 3 bases, with 13 bases spanning the gap. Germline V gene data show CDR1 as KGHSH and CDR2 as LQKENI. The CDR3 runs 15 residues. The DNA of the CDR3 is TGTGCCAGCTCACCCCGGGGAGGCGAAACAGATACGCAGTATTTT. This gives the protein CASSPRGGETDTQYF.

In this sample, this clonotype turned up many times. The chain uses TRBV11-2 and TRBJ2-2, with a weak D call TRBD1 (5 bases). Trimming shortened V by 1 base and J by 0 bases, and 12 bases separated the two germline ends. There are 17 residues in the CDR3. CDR1 and CDR2 from the germline V gene are SGHAT and FQNNGV. Here the CDR3 DNA reads TGTGCCAGCAGCTTAGTAAGGTCAGGGACGAACACCGGGGAGCTGTTTTTT. Protein product: CASSLVRSGTNTGELFF.

This clonotype showed up just a few times. The genes are TRBV2 and TRBJ2-3, with D possibly TRBD2 on 5 matching bases. From germline, CDR1 is SNHLY and CDR2 FYNNEI. This CDR3 spans 13 amino acids. V was trimmed by 6 bases and J by 6 bases, leaving 13 bases between them. The CDR3 loop reads CASRVSASDTQYF. The CDR3 DNA is TGTGCCAGCAGGGTTAGCGCTTCCGATACGCAGTATTTT.

The table lists this clonotype with many counts. The J gene is TRBJ2-6, the V gene TRBV7-8, with a weak D call TRBD1 (6 bases). Germline assignment: CDR1 SGHVS and CDR2 FQNEAQ. The CDR3 is 17 amino acids. V lost 1 base to trimming and J lost 0 bases, with 10 bases between them. CDR3 protein: CASSLVTGRSGANVLTF. CDR3 nucleotides: TGTGCCAGCAGCTTAGTGACAGGCCGCTCTGGGGCCAACGTCCTGACTTTC.

This clonotype is categorized as medium-sized. The chain joins TRBV18 to TRBJ2-1; 11 bases line up with TRBD1. Trimming took 6 bases from V and 6 from J; bases not matched to a gene: 4. In germline, CDR1 is KGHSH, CDR2 LQKENI. This CDR3 has 14 amino acids. CDR3 nucleotides: TGTGCCAGCTCGGCCGGGACAGGGGGCAATGAGCAGTTCTTC. Its protein product is CASSAGTGGNEQFF. Together with reference TRBV18 and TRBJ2-1, the CDR3 gives the full variable domain: NAGVMQNPRHLVRRRGQEARLRCSPMKGHSHVYWYRQLPEEGLKFMVYLQKENIIDESGMPKERFSAEFPKEGPSILRIQQVVRGDSAAYFCASSAGTGGNEQFFGPGTRLTVL.

The chain employs TRBV6-2 or TRBV6-3 and TRBJ1-1, with 10 bases matching TRBD1. Germline V gives CDR1 MNHEY, CDR2 SVGEGT. CDR3 length: 11 amino acids. V trimming: 9 bases; J trimming: 6 bases; junction bases outside the gene matches: 1. The CDR3 DNA is TGTGCCAGTGGACAGGGGGCTGAAGCTTTCTTT. Its translation is CASGQGAEAFF.

The V and J genes are TRBV5-6 and TRBJ2-5, with D possibly TRBD1 on 6 matching bases. V lost 0 bases and J lost 5, with 11 bases in between. The CDR3 extends over 14 amino acids. Germline V gene data show CDR1 as SGHDT and CDR2 as YYEEEE. The CDR3 protein is CASSLASGVETQYF. The DNA for the CDR3 is TGTGCCAGCAGCTTGGCCTCAGGGGTGGAGACCCAGTACTTC.

Ten or more counts support this clonotype. J is TRBJ2-7 and V is TRBV12-3 or TRBV12-4; 13 bases are a match to TRBD2. Trimming took 5 bases from V and 4 from J; bases not matched to a gene: 5. The CDR3 extends over 15 amino acids. CDR3: CASSGGTSGVYEQYF. For the CDR3, the DNA is TGTGCCAGCAGTGGAGGGACTAGCGGGGTTTACGAGCAGTACTTC.

This clonotype ranks as medium-sized. This chain connects TRBV3-1 to TRBJ1-2; D remains unclear. The CDR3 is 12 amino acids. V lost 2 bases to trimming and J lost 2 bases, with 3 bases between them. Germline V gene data show CDR1 as LGHDT and CDR2 as YNNKEL (reference sequence). CDR3 in amino acids: CASSQQNYGYTF. The DNA for the CDR3 is TGTGCCAGCAGCCAACAGAACTATGGCTACACCTTC.

This clonotype appeared many times. The chain combines TRBV5-6 with TRBJ2-6; D uncertain. The CDR3 runs 14 residues. The germline V gene encodes CDR1 SGHDT and CDR2 YYEEEE. Trimming shortened V by 5 bases and J by 4 bases, and 10 bases separated the two germline ends. CDR3 loop: CASSFTSGANVLTF. In DNA form, the CDR3 reads TGTGCCAGCAGTTTCACTTCAGGGGCCAACGTCCTGACTTTC.

Many counts were recorded for this clonotype. The chain uses TRBV12-3 or TRBV12-4 and TRBJ2-2; 7 bases are shared with TRBD2. Trimming took 5 bases from V and 0 from J; bases not matched to a gene: 3. The CDR3 contains 15 residues. Here the CDR3 reads CASSPGLTNTGELFF. In DNA form, the CDR3 reads TGTGCCAGCAGTCCGGGACTAACGAACACCGGGGAGCTGTTTTTT.

This clonotype was found many times. The CDR3: CSAGGRALYEQYF. The CDR3 DNA follows: TGCAGTGCCGGCGGGAGGGCCTTGTACGAGCAGTACTTC. The chain combines TRBV20-1 with TRBJ2-7; 9 nucleotides line up with TRBD2. Germline trimming cut 6 bases from V and 4 bases from J; bases unmatched to any gene: 7. The CDR3 totals 13 residues. Germline CDR1 DFQATT, CDR2 SNEGSKA (reference sequence).

This clonotype was seen at least ten times. The rearrangement links TRBV7-9 to TRBJ1-3, with 10 bases aligning to TRBD1. Germline V gene sequence: CDR1 SEHNR, CDR2 FQNEAQ (reference sequence). This CDR3 spans 15 amino acids. V lost 4 bases and J lost 11; bases outside the gene matches: 11. In DNA, the CDR3 is TGTGCCAGCAGCTCCCCCGGGACAGGGGATCAGGCCATATATTTT. Translating it yields CASSSPGTGDQAIYF.

This clonotype was seen many times. V usage is TRBV20-1 and J usage is TRBJ1-6, with D maybe TRBD1 (5 bases). V was pared by 0 bases and J by 17 bases, with 23 bases between. The germline V gene has CDR1 DFQATT and CDR2 SNEGSKA (reference sequence). There are 15 residues in the CDR3. The CDR3 DNA follows: TGCAGTGCTAGAGATTGGGGGGTTACCCTGGACTCTGTCCACTTT. Its translation: CSARDWGVTLDSVHF.

This clonotype was recorded many times. The chain carries TRBV5-1 and TRBJ2-1; tentative D call: TRBD1 (6 bases). This CDR3 has 16 amino acids. Trimming left V 1 base short and J 7 bases short, with 18 bases between. Per the germline V gene, CDR1 is SGHRS and CDR2 is YFSETQ. The CDR3 nucleotides are TGCGCCAGCAGCTTGTTTTCGGGGACATTGTTTAATGAGCAGTTCTTC. This codes for CASSLFSGTLFNEQFF.

This clonotype has at least ten counts. This rearrangement joins TRBV2 to TRBJ2-2; 9 nucleotides line up with TRBD1. J lost 5 bases, V lost 6 bases, and 7 bases had no gene match. The CDR3 covers 15 residues. CDR1 is SNHLY and CDR2 is FYNNEI in the germline V gene. The chain's CDR3 is CASRLQGAGTGELFF. The DNA of the CDR3 is TGTGCCAGCAGACTACAGGGGGCGGGTACCGGGGAGCTGTTTTTT. The full variable domain, rest sourced from reference TRBV2 and TRBJ2-2, is EPEVTQTPSHQVTQMGQEVILRCVPISNHLYFYWYRQILGQKVEFLVSFYNNEISEKSEIFDDQFSVERPDGSNFTLKIRSTKLEDSAMYFCASRLQGAGTGELFFGEGSRLTVL.

This clonotype has a count of ten or more. The chain combines TRBV12-3 or TRBV12-4 with TRBJ1-1; D is uncertain. This CDR3 region has 13 residues. The V end was cut by 5 bases, the J end by 2 bases, with 9 bases between. CDR3 amino acids: CASSAGPNTEAFF. CDR3 nucleotides: TGTGCCAGCAGTGCCGGCCCTAACACTGAAGCTTTCTTT.

This clonotype was counted many times. V usage is TRBV7-2 and J usage is TRBJ2-5; D possibly corresponds to TRBD2 (5 bases). Germline V gene data show CDR1 as SGHTA and CDR2 as FQGNSA. CDR3 length: 13 amino acids. V was shortened by 5 bases and J by 2 bases, with 9 bases between the two germline ends. CDR3 sequence reads: CASSPRLQETQYF. CDR3 in DNA: TGTGCCAGCAGCCCGAGACTACAAGAGACCCAGTACTTC.

In its sample, this clonotype is medium-sized. The chain links TRBV7-2 to TRBJ2-7, with a tentative D call TRBD2 (5 bases). Trimming cost V 2 bases and J 0 bases, with 14 bases left between them. This CDR3 has 16 residues. The germline V gene encodes CDR1 SGHTA and CDR2 FQGNSA. This chain's CDR3 is CASSLLRGSSSYEQYF. CDR3 bases: TGTGCCAGCAGCTTATTACGGGGATCCAGCTCCTACGAGCAGTACTTC. Supplemented by reference TRBV7-2 and TRBJ2-7, the full variable domain reads GAGVSQSPSNKVTEKGKDVELRCDPISGHTALYWYRQSLGQGLEFLIYFQGNSAPDKSGLPSDRFSAERTGGSVSTLTIQRTQQEDSAVYLCASSLLRGSSSYEQYFGPGTRLTVT.

This clonotype was seen many times. The rearrangement uses TRBV27 and TRBJ2-3; no firm D call. The CDR3 extends over 13 amino acids. V dropped 5 bases and J dropped 2 bases, with 8 bases sitting between them. Germline V gene lookup returns CDR1 MNHEY and CDR2 SMNVEV (reference sequence). Written as DNA, the CDR3 is TGTGCCAGCAGTGTCCGGTCCACAGATACGCAGTATTTT. It is translated as CASSVRSTDTQYF.

This clonotype has a count of ten or more. The CDR3 nucleotides are TGTGCCAGCAGCGCCTCTTCAGGGGGTCTATTTGAAGCTTTCTTT. This codes for CASSASSGGLFEAFF. V is TRBV9 and J is TRBJ1-1; 7 bases align to TRBD1. The CDR3 spans 15 residues. V lost 3 bases and J lost 7; bases outside the gene matches: 12. Germline CDR1 reads SGDLS; CDR2 reads YYNGEE.

This clonotype ranks as medium-sized. The V and J genes are TRBV24-1 and TRBJ1-2; TRBD1 matches at 7 bases. This CDR3 is built from 13 residues. The trim removed 5 bases at V and 6 bases at J, leaving 5 bases unmatched. Germline V gene sequence: CDR1 KGHDR, CDR2 SFDVKD. CDR3 amino acids: CATSGRQGDGYTF. CDR3 DNA: TGTGCCACCAGTGGTCGACAGGGAGATGGCTACACCTTC.

This clonotype was seen ten or more times. The chain has TRBV10-3 and TRBJ1-1; 7 bases are shared with TRBD1. With V trimmed by 10 bases and J by 8 bases, 10 bases remained unmatched. Germline lookup yields CDR1 ENHRY and CDR2 SYGVKD. CDR3 length: 12 residues. The CDR3: CATRTGEFEAFF. The CDR3 region has the DNA TGTGCCACCAGAACAGGGGAGTTCGAAGCTTTCTTT.

J is TRBJ1-5 and V is TRBV18; D remains ambiguous. V shed 2 bases and J shed 0 bases, with 8 bases lying between them. The germline CDR1 and CDR2 sequences are KGHSH and LQKENI. This CDR3 comprises 15 residues. For the CDR3, the DNA is TGTGCCAGCTCACCAGGGCTTAATAGCAATCAGCCCCAGCATTTT. Protein sequence: CASSPGLNSNQPQHF.

This clonotype was counted many times. The V call is TRBV6-5, the J call TRBJ2-3, with D perhaps TRBD2 (6 bases). The CDR3 is made up of 15 amino acids. Per germline, CDR1 MNHEY and CDR2 SVGAGI. The V end lost 6 bases, the J end lost 7 bases, and 20 bases lay between the germline ends. The CDR3 spells CASRERGGFGNTQYF. CDR3 DNA sequence: TGTGCCAGCAGAGAAAGGGGAGGTTTTGGAAATACGCAGTATTTT.